This TCR beta chain appears in the sequencing data of a study of T cell responses to AZD1222 COVID-19 vaccine. Study-wide results and limits: Baseline testing showed seropositivity in only six or seven AZD1222 recipients. Two AZD1222 doses significantly raised spike-specific TCR breadth and depth over controls. All repertoire sampling was performed exclusively after the peak T cell response.

This clone is a singleton in its sample. Its antigen is unknown. The germline V and J ends were trimmed by 1 base and 3 bases, with 13 bases remaining between them. Germline V gives CDR1 LNHDA, CDR2 SQIVND (reference sequence). The length of the CDR3 is 15 residues. Clones were sequenced by immunoSEQ multiplex PCR, and TCRdb holds only the in-frame ones, with some missing. This sample has 150,000 to 200,000 clones; more than 80% occur once, and the top ten carry about 4.3%. This chain connects TRBV19 to TRBJ2-7; maybe TRBD1 (6 bases). The sequence came from an adult who received the MenACWY meningococcal vaccine as a control. Sequenced here: peripheral blood, sampled 28 days after the second dose of the MenACWY control vaccine. CDR3 coding DNA: TGTGCCAGTAGTATAGTAGGGGGACACCTCTACGAGCAGTACTTC. Its protein is CASSIVGGHLYEQYF.